The TCR beta chain under discussion was sequenced for a study of Graves' ophthalmopathy and Graves' hyperthyroidism. V lost 9 bases to trimming and J lost 5 bases; unmatched junction nucleotides: 3. CDR3 length: 11 amino acids. Germline V CDR1 and CDR2: MNHNS, SASEGT. The TCR beta CDR3 regions underwent amplification from RNA transcripts. HTBI-primed RT-PCR formed the first round, and a multiplex PCR formed the second. TCRdb processed the multiplex PCR reads anew with MiXCR; each CDR3 protein has one entry. The sample has approximately 500,000 distinct CDR3 sequences, around 14% seen once. The table lists this clonotype with many counts.

This sequence originates from a woman in her 30s with Graves' ophthalmopathy. The V call is TRBV6-1, the J call TRBJ2-7; 8 bases agree with TRBD1. The source material was blood. CDR3 sequence (DNA): TGTGCCAGTTACAGGGGGGACGAGCAGTACTTC. Translating it yields CASYRGDEQYF.